The next 27 T cell receptor beta chains were all read from a single sample in a study of blood T cells in healthy people across ages. Next came a second PCR, run for about 6 to 11 cycles, which used a sample-barcoded 5' primer along with a J-beta primer mix. One entry per CDR3 protein results from TCRdb running MiXCR on the 5' RACE reads. The sample consists of some 290,000 distinct CDR3 sequences, about 25% of them appearing once. Input material: blood. These receptors were obtained from a woman in her 70s in good health.

This clonotype was seen only a few times. This chain links TRBV12-3 or TRBV12-4 with TRBJ2-5; 9 nucleotides align to TRBD2. The last part of the DNA fits TRBJ2-1 better; the J call may be wrong. The length of the CDR3 is 15 residues. The CDR3 region is CASRPGGGRENEQFF. The CDR3 coding sequence is TGTGCCAGCAGACCCGGCGGCGGGAGGGAAAATGAGCAGTTCTTC.

This chain uses TRBV28 with TRBJ2-3, with D uncertain. Trimming cost V 5 bases and J 8 bases, with 5 bases left between them. Germline CDR1 is MDHEN and CDR2 is SYDVKM. CDR3 length: 10 residues. CDR3: CASSQSTQYF. The CDR3 nucleotides read TGTGCCAGCAGTCAGAGTACGCAGTATTTT.

There are a few counts of this clonotype. The chain is built from TRBV4-1 and TRBJ2-3, with D perhaps matching TRBD2 (5 bases). The germline CDR1 and CDR2 sequences are MGHRA and YSYEKL. V lost 1 base and J 7 bases, leaving 18 bases between the germline ends. The CDR3 has 16 amino acids. CDR3 sequence (DNA): TGCGCCAGCAGCCAAGTTGGCGAGGGCCTTAGAAATACGCAGTATTTT. It is translated as CASSQVGEGLRNTQYF.

A few counts support this clonotype. J is TRBJ2-1 and V is TRBV7-2; 11 nucleotides align to TRBD2. Germline values: CDR1 SGHTA, CDR2 FQGNSA. CDR3 length: 19 amino acids. J was trimmed by 7 bases and V by 5 bases; bases with no gene match: 19. The CDR3 coding sequence is TGTGCCAGCAGCGAAGAGGGACTAGCGGTTACCTACTCTAGGAATGAGCAGTTCTTC. Translated: CASSEEGLAVTYSRNEQFF.

The chain is built from TRBV7-9 and TRBJ1-1; D call uncertain. V lost 1 base, J lost 11 bases, and 20 bases lay in between. The germline V gene encodes CDR1 SEHNR and CDR2 FQNEAQ (reference sequence). The length of the CDR3 is 15 residues. In nucleotides, the CDR3 is TGTGCCAGCAGCTTAGTAGGAGGCGACTCCGAATTGGCTTTCTTT. It is translated as CASSLVGGDSELAFF.

This clonotype appeared a few times. The genes are TRBV7-2 and TRBJ1-2; TRBD1 is a possible D gene (5 bases). CDR1 SGHTA and CDR2 FQGNSA come from the germline V gene. This CDR3 is built from 15 residues. V shed 4 bases and J shed 1 base, with 13 bases lying between them. CDR3 residues: CASSSDTGGNYGYTF. The CDR3 DNA follows: TGTGCCAGCAGCTCTGACACTGGGGGTAACTATGGCTACACCTTC.

The chain combines TRBV7-9 with TRBJ2-3, with D uncertain. The CDR3 loop spans 12 amino acids. From germline, CDR1 is SEHNR and CDR2 FQNEAQ (reference sequence). The germline V and J ends were trimmed by 5 bases and 6 bases, with 9 bases remaining between them. The CDR3 protein is CASSASVDTQYF. CDR3 nucleotide sequence: TGTGCCAGCAGCGCATCTGTGGATACGCAGTATTTT.

This clonotype appeared a few times. The chain is built from TRBV6-1 and TRBJ1-2; D gene unclear. The CDR3 sequence is 12 residues long. The V end was cut by 8 bases, the J end by 6 bases, with 13 bases between. Germline assignment: CDR1 MNHNS and CDR2 SASEGT. CDR3 region: CASLGEPHGYTF. Written as DNA, the CDR3 is TGTGCCAGCCTCGGGGAGCCGCATGGCTACACCTTC.

The rearrangement uses TRBV4-2 and TRBJ2-5, with D hard to call. The J call may be faulty, since TRBJ2-1 better matches the DNA end. This CDR3 is 16 amino acids long. Germline V gives CDR1 LGHNA, CDR2 YNFKEQ. DNA of the CDR3: TGTGCCAGCAGCCACAGTATCGGTGGGTCCTACAACCAGCAGTTCTTC. Translation: CASSHSIGGSYNQQFF.

The chain joins TRBV20-1 to TRBJ2-1, with D possibly matching TRBD1 (5 bases). The germline V gene encodes CDR1 DFQATT and CDR2 SNEGSKA (reference sequence). The V end was cut by 6 bases, the J end by 6 bases, with 21 bases between. This CDR3 spans 15 amino acids. CDR3 coding DNA: TGCAGTGCAGTAGACTCAGGGCTTTCGGTCAATGAGCAGTTCTTC. Translated, it gives CSAVDSGLSVNEQFF.

CDR3 sequence: CASSIGAGSTDTQYF. In nucleotides, the CDR3 is TGTGCCAGCAGTATCGGCGCGGGTTCCACAGATACGCAGTATTTT. The chain employs TRBV6-5 and TRBJ2-3; weak D call: TRBD2 (5 bases). The germline V gene has CDR1 MNHEY and CDR2 SVGAGI. V lost 5 bases to trimming and J lost 2 bases, with 14 bases between them. The CDR3 is 15 residues long.

This clonotype was detected ten times or more. The J gene is TRBJ1-2, the V gene TRBV10-3; 9 bases are shared with TRBD1. CDR1 ENHRY and CDR2 SYGVKD come from the germline V gene. After removal of 6 bases from V and 7 bases from J, the junction contained 6 bases not matched to a gene. The length of the CDR3 is 13 residues. CDR3 amino acids: CAIRMTGGSGYTF. CDR3 DNA sequence: TGTGCCATCAGGATGACAGGGGGAAGTGGCTACACCTTC.

The rearrangement links TRBV28 to TRBJ2-5, with TRBD1 matching over 9 bases. The J call is uncertain, as TRBJ2-1 better fits the DNA end. Germline CDR1 is MDHEN and CDR2 is SYDVKM. The CDR3 is 15 amino acids. CDR3: CASRGTGTGINEQFF. The CDR3, as DNA: TGTGCCAGCAGGGGGACCGGGACAGGGATCAATGAGCAGTTCTTC.

This clonotype was counted a few times. The chain recombines TRBV18 with TRBJ1-5; TRBD1 is a possible D gene (5 bases). CDR3 length equals 15 residues. CDR1 is KGHSH and CDR2 is LQKENI in the germline V gene. Trimming removed 5 bases at V and 5 bases at J, with 16 bases between. The CDR3 DNA follows: TGTGCCAGCTCAGCCTCTAGGGACGGGGATCAGCCCCAGCATTTT. It specifies CASSASRDGDQPQHF.

This clonotype was picked up a small number of times. The V call is TRBV29-1, the J call TRBJ2-1; D is perhaps TRBD1 or TRBD2 (5 bases each). The germline V gene has CDR1 SQVTM and CDR2 ANQGSEA. Trimming removed 4 bases from V and 6 bases from J, with 16 bases in between. This CDR3 comprises 14 residues. The CDR3 loop reads CSVGGRQNLNEQFF. In DNA, the CDR3 is TGCAGCGTTGGGGGACGACAGAACCTCAATGAGCAGTTCTTC.

The table lists this clonotype with a few counts. The rearrangement uses TRBV3-1 and TRBJ2-1; 11 bases line up with TRBD2. The CDR3 sequence is 16 residues long. Unmatched junction bases numbered 9, after V lost 4 bases and J lost 7 bases. Germline values: CDR1 LGHDT, CDR2 YNNKEL (reference sequence). The DNA for the CDR3 is TGTGCCAGCAGCCCAAGGGGTAGCGGGAGGGGAAATGAGCAGTTCTTC. The encoded protein is CASSPRGSGRGNEQFF.

This clonotype was counted ten times or more. The chain uses TRBV5-1 and TRBJ2-3; D is undetermined. Trimming pared 0 bases from V and 2 bases from J, leaving 4 bases between. CDR1 is SGHRS and CDR2 is YFSETQ in the germline V gene. This CDR3 is built from 13 residues. The chain's CDR3 is CASSLGPTDTQYF. CDR3 in DNA: TGCGCCAGCAGCTTGGGCCCCACAGATACGCAGTATTTT.

The J gene is TRBJ2-1, the V gene TRBV6-6, with 7 bases matching TRBD2. V shed 1 base and J 2 bases; nucleotides not matched to a gene: 2. CDR3 length: 15 amino acids. From germline, CDR1 is MNHNY and CDR2 SVGAGI (reference sequence). This CDR3 reads CASSYLTSPYNEQFF. For the CDR3, the DNA is TGTGCCAGCAGTTACTTGACTAGCCCCTACAATGAGCAGTTCTTC.

The table lists this clonotype with a few counts. The rearrangement uses TRBV28 and TRBJ1-2; perhaps TRBD1 as D (6 bases). Trimming left V 4 bases short and J 6 bases short, with 21 bases between. The CDR3 is 16 amino acids. Per germline, CDR1 MDHEN and CDR2 SYDVKM. CDR3 protein: CASSSPGTQGFDGYTF. The CDR3 bases are TGTGCCAGCAGTTCCCCTGGAACGCAGGGGTTTGATGGCTACACCTTC.

This clonotype has more than one count but fewer than ten. This chain connects TRBV28 to TRBJ2-4; D remains ambiguous. With 2 bases removed from V and 0 bases from J, the gap between germline ends came to 5 bases. This CDR3 region has 14 residues. Germline V gives CDR1 MDHEN, CDR2 SYDVKM. The CDR3 DNA reads TGTGCCAGCAGTTTAGCGGTAGCCAAAAACATTCAGTACTTC. Its protein is CASSLAVAKNIQYF. Looking up the rest from reference TRBV28 and TRBJ2-4 gives the full variable domain: DVKVTQSSRYLVKRTGEKVFLECVQDMDHENMFWYRQDPGLGLRLIYFSYDVKMKEKGDIPEGYSVSREKKERFSLILESASTNQTSMYLCASSLAVAKNIQYFGAGTRLSVL.

Of note for this clonotype: This may stem from a read error, because a much larger clone lies one nucleotide away. A read error is likely, as this CDR3 ends without the conserved phenylalanine or tryptophan. V usage is TRBV6-5 and J usage is TRBJ1-3, with D unclear. This CDR3 has 14 amino acids. V lost 7 bases and J 0 bases, leaving 10 bases between the germline ends. The V gene's germline CDR1 is MNHEY and CDR2 SVGAGI. The CDR3, as DNA: TGTGCCAGCAAAGACTACGGCTCTGGAAACACCATATATCTT. It specifies CASKDYGSGNTIYL.

The chain combines TRBV21-1 with TRBJ2-3. TRBV21-1 is a pseudogene locus. CDR3 length: 13 residues. The CDR3 region has the DNA TGTGCCAGCAGCAAAGTCGGCACAGATACGCAGTATTTT. This translates into CASSKVGTDTQYF.

This clonotype came up many times. The chain has TRBV12-3 or TRBV12-4 and TRBJ1-5; D may be TRBD1 (6 bases). Between the trimmed V and J ends, which lost 3 bases and 1 base, there was a span of 7 bases. CDR3 length equals 14 residues. Here the CDR3 DNA reads TGTGCCAGCAGTTTTACAGGGAGCAATCAGCCCCAGCATTTT. Its translation: CASSFTGSNQPQHF.

The V gene is TRBV7-9, the J gene TRBJ2-5; 11 nucleotides match TRBD2. The J call may be wrong; the DNA end is better matched by TRBJ2-1. Germline V gene sequence: CDR1 SEHNR, CDR2 FQNEAQ (reference sequence). This CDR3 is 13 amino acids long. CDR3 protein: CASLTSGGNEQFF. CDR3 bases: TGTGCCAGCTTAACTAGCGGGGGCAATGAGCAGTTCTTC.

This clonotype has a handful of counts. J is TRBJ2-5 and V is TRBV20-1; 9 nucleotides line up with TRBD2. Germline V gene lookup returns CDR1 DFQATT and CDR2 SNEGSKA (reference sequence). The ends lost 2 bases at V and 1 base at J; junction bases unmatched: 2. The CDR3 has 14 amino acids. The CDR3 sequence: CSARRREGQETQYF. CDR3 coding DNA: TGCAGTGCTAGAAGGCGGGAGGGCCAAGAGACCCAGTACTTC.

The V gene is TRBV19, the J gene TRBJ2-3; D may be TRBD2 (5 bases). This CDR3 region has 13 residues. The V gene lost 5 bases and the J gene lost 5 bases, with 11 bases spanning the gap. Germline V gene lookup returns CDR1 LNHDA and CDR2 SQIVND (reference sequence). Here the CDR3 DNA reads TGTGCCAGTAGTTCAAACGGGGTAGATACGCAGTATTTT. Amino acids: CASSSNGVDTQYF.

This clonotype was seen ten or more times. The CDR3 DNA reads TGTGCCAGTAGTGGAAAGACAGGGCCCCAGCATTTT. Its protein product is CASSGKTGPQHF. The V call is TRBV19, the J call TRBJ1-5, with D tentatively TRBD1 (6 bases). The V and J ends lost 5 bases and 9 bases respectively, with 11 bases between them. The CDR3 spans 12 residues. Germline CDR1 is LNHDA and CDR2 is SQIVND (reference sequence).